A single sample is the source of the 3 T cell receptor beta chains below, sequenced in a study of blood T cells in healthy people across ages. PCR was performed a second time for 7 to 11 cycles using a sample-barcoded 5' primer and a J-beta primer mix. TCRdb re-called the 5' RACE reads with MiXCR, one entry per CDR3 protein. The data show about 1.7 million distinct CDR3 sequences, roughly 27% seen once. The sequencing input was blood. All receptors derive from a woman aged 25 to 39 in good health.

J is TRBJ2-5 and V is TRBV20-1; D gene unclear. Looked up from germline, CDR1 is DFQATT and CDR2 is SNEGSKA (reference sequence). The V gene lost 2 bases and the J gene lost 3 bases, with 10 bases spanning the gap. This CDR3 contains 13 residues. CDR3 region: CSARFNLKETQYF. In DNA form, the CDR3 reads TGCAGTGCTAGATTCAACCTAAAAGAGACCCAGTACTTC.

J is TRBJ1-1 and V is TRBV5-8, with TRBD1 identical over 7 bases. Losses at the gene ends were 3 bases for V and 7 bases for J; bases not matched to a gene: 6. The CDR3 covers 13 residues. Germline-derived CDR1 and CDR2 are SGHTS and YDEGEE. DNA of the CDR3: TGTGCCAGCAGCTGGAGGGGGCTAAGTGAAGCTTTCTTT. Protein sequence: CASSWRGLSEAFF.

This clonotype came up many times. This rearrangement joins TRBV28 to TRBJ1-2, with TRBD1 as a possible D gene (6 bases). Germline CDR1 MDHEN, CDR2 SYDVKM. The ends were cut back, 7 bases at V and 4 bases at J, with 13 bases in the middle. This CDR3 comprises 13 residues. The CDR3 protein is CASKQGDLYGYTF. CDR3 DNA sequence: TGTGCCAGCAAACAGGGAGACCTCTATGGCTACACCTTC.